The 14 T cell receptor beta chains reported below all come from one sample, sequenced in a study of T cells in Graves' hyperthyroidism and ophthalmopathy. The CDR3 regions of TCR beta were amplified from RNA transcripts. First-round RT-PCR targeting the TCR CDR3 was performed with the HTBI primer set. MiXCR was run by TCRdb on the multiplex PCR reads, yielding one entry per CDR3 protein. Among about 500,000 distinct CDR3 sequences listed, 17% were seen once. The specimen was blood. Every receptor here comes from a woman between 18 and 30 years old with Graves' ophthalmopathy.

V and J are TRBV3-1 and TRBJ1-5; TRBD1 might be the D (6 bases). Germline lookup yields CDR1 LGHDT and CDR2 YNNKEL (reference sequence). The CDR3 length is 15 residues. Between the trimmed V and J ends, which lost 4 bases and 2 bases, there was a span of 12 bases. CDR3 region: CASSPQKGGNQPQHF. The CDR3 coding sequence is TGTGCCAGCAGCCCACAAAAGGGGGGCAATCAGCCCCAGCATTTT.

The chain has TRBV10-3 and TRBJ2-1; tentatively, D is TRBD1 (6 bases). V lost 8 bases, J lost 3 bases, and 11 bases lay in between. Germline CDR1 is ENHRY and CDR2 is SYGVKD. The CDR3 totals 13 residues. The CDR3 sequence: CAILGGGYNEQFF. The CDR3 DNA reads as TGTGCCATCCTAGGGGGTGGCTACAATGAGCAGTTCTTC.

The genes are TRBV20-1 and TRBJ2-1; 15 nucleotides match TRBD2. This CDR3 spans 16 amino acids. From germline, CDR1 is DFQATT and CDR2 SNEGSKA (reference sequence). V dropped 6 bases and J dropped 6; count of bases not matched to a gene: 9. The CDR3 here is CSAKSPGLAGGNEQFF. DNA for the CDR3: TGCAGTGCCAAGAGTCCGGGACTAGCGGGAGGCAATGAGCAGTTCTTC.

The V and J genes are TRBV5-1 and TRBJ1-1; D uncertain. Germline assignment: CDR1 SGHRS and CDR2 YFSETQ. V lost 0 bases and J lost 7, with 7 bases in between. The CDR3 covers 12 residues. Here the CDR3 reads CASSLVTGEAFF. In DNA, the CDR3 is TGCGCCAGCAGCTTGGTAACGGGTGAAGCTTTCTTT. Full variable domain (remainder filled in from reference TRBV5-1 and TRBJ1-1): KAGVTQTPRYLIKTRGQQVTLSCSPISGHRSVSWYQQTPGQGLQFLFEYFSETQRNKGNFPGRFSGRQFSNSRSEMNVSTLELGDSALYLCASSLVTGEAFFGQGTRLTVV.

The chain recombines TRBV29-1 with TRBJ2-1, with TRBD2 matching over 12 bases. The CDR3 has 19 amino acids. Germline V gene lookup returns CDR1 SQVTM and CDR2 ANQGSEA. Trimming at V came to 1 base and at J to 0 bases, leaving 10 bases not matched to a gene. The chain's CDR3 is CSVEGVTSGGQSSYNEQFF. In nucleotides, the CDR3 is TGCAGCGTTGAAGGGGTGACTAGCGGGGGTCAAAGCTCCTACAATGAGCAGTTCTTC.

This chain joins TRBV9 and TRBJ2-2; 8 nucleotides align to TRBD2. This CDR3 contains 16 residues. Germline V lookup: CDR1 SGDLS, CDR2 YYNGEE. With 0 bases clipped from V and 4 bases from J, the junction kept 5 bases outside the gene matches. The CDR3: CASSVDPGGRTGELFF. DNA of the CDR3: TGTGCCAGCAGCGTAGACCCGGGGGGGCGCACCGGGGAGCTGTTTTTT.

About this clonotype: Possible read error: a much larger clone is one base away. The CDR3 protein is CAGRLGTGGGGTEAFF. As DNA, the CDR3 is TGTGCCGGCAGACTCGGGACAGGGGGAGGGGGAACTGAAGCTTTCTTT. The V call is TRBV28, the J call TRBJ1-1, with TRBD1 matching over 11 bases. The CDR3 loop spans 16 amino acids. Germline CDR1 MDHEN, CDR2 SYDVKM. The full variable domain, in which reference TRBV28 and TRBJ1-1 provide the parts outside the CDR3, is DVKVTQSSRYLVKRTGEKVFLECVQDMDHENMFWYRQDPGLGLRLIYFSYDVKMKEKGDIPEGYSVSREKKERFSLILESASTNQTSMYLCAGRLGTGGGGTEAFFGQGTRLTVV.

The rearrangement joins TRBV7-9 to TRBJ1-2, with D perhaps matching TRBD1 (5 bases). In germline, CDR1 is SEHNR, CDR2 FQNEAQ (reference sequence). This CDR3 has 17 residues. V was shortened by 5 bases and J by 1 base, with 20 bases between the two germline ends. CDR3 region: CASSRGTDYYHNYGYTF. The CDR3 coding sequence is TGTGCCAGCAGCCGAGGGACGGATTACTACCATAACTATGGCTACACCTTC. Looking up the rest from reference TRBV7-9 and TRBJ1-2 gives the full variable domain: DTGVSQNPRHKITKRGQNVTFRCDPISEHNRLYWYRQTLGQGPEFLTYFQNEAQLEKSRLLSDRFSAERPKGSFSTLEIQRTEQGDSAMYLCASSRGTDYYHNYGYTFGSGTRLTVV.

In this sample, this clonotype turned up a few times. For the CDR3, the DNA is TGTGCCAGTAGTATCTATGGGACAGGGCCTGAAAAACTGTTTTTT. It specifies CASSIYGTGPEKLFF. V is TRBV19 and J is TRBJ1-4; 9 nucleotides agree with TRBD1. Germline lookup yields CDR1 LNHDA and CDR2 SQIVND (reference sequence). Trimming took 3 bases from V and 7 from J; bases not matched to a gene: 6. This CDR3 is 15 amino acids long.

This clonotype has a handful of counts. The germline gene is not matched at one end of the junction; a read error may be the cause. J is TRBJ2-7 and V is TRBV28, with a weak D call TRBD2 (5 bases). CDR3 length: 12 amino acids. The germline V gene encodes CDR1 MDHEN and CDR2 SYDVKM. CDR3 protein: CASHEGSYEQCF. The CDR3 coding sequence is TGTGCCTCGCACGAAGGGAGTTACGAGCAGTGCTTC.

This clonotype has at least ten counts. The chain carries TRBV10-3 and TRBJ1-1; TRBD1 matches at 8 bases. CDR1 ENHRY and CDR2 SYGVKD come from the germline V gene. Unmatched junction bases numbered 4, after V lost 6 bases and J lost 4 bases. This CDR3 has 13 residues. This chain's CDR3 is CAIRSTGGTEAFF. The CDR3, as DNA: TGTGCCATCAGGAGTACAGGGGGCACTGAAGCTTTCTTT.

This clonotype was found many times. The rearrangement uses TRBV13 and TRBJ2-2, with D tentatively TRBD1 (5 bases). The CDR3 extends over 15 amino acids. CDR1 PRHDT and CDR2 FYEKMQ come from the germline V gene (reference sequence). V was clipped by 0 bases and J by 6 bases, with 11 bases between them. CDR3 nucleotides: TGTGCCAGCAGCTTAGGACAGGTTGCGGCCGGGGAGCTGTTTTTT. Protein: CASSLGQVAAGELFF.

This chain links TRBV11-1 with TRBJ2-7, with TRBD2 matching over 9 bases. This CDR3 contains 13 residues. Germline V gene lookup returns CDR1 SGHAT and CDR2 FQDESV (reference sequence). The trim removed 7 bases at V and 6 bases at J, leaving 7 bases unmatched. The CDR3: CASTPTSGPEQYF. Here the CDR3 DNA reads TGTGCCAGCACCCCAACTAGCGGGCCCGAGCAGTACTTC.

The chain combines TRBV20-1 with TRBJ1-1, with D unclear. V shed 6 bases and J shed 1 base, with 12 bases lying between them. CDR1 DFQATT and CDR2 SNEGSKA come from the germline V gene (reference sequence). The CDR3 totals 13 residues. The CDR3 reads CSAQNTKNTEAFF. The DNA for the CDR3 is TGCAGTGCCCAGAACACCAAGAACACTGAAGCTTTCTTT.